The entry below gives a single T cell receptor beta chain sequence along with its context. It lacks a known antigen. Nothing much larger sits one base from this clone, and base qualities are not available. This entry is derived from a study of OX40 agonist ivuxolimab in advanced cancers. Notes on the research overall: Ivuxolimab was an agonistic, fully human IgG2 monoclonal antibody directed against OX40 (CD134), a costimulatory receptor. Intravenous ivuxolimab was administered to patients every 2 weeks at six dose levels: 0.01, 0.1, 0.3, 1.5, 3 and 10 mg/kg. Among the 52 dose-escalation patients, some 20 had hepatocellular carcinoma, approximately 15 melanoma, 9 renal cell carcinoma and 9 head and neck cancer. In the dose-escalation cohort, over 65% of patients were male, and the mean age was approximately 60 years, with a range of 23 to 79. Patients were allowed to have had prior anti-PD-1, anti-PD-L1 or anti-CTLA-4 therapy, and roughly 40% of the dose-escalation patients had been treated with checkpoint inhibitors. Partial responses occurred in three dose-escalation patients: two with cutaneous melanoma and one with hepatocellular carcinoma. Peripheral TCRbeta sequencing was intended to test whether TCR sequence diversity was altered and clonal T-cell expansion was caused by ivuxolimab. The monotherapy dose-escalation portion (N of about 47 patients) of the phase I ivuxolimab trial is reported in the paper. What the study reported, not specific to this receptor: The antigen specificity of the peripheral T cells that underwent clonal expansion was not determined. At doses from 0.1 to 3.0 mg/kg, clonal expansion was seen in both CD4+ and CD8+ blood T cells between baseline and week 6. Low levels of normalized T-cell clonal expansion were also seen in some nonresponding patients. After ivuxolimab, CD8+ T cells had more expanded clones than CD4+ T cells on average. In partial responders in the 0.1-3.0 mg/kg groups, normalized peripheral clonal expansion was found to be among the lowest, especially among CD8+ T cells.

To sequence the TCRbeta CDR3 region, genomic DNA was isolated from the sorted cells. TCRbeta CDR3 regions were sequenced using the immunoSEQ Assay. The source is immuneACCESS, and TCRdb retained only in-frame sequences with V and J called. Part of the clones is not carried over; for the studies checked, unresolved V genes explain less than half of this, and the remainder is unexplained. Here the sample has over 8,000 clones; 63% occur a single time. The top ten constitute roughly 50% of the sample. V is reduced by 5 bases and J by 4 bases, leaving a spacing of 18 bases between them. The CDR3 covers 17 residues, taking in both the cysteine and the phenylalanine. Just the 51-base CDR3 DNA is kept, in frame starting at base 1. Sequences SGHTA (CDR1) and FQGNSA (CDR2) are obtained from the germline V gene. Patients with a history of autoimmune disease or receiving systemic immunosuppression were excluded from the trial. Peripheral blood for TCR sequencing was drawn from every dose cohort at baseline, at cycle 4 day 1 and at cycle 7 day 1. The samples were taken from a phase I, first-in-human, multicenter, open-label dose-escalation trial of ivuxolimab. The trial enrolled adults with locally advanced or metastatic head and neck squamous cell, hepatocellular, melanoma or renal cell carcinoma. Before TCR sequencing, CD4+ T cells and CD8+ T cells from peripheral blood were sorted into separate populations.

Source: CD4+ or CD8+ T cells sorted from blood, taken in a trial of the OX40 agonist ivuxolimab. The V gene is TRBV7-2 and the J gene is TRBJ1-6, with the D gene not confidently named. This TCR came from an adult with an advanced solid tumor such as melanoma, head and neck, liver or kidney cancer. The CDR3 region: CASSPPLEGRYNSPLHF. The DNA sequence is as follows: TGTGCCAGCAGCCCTCCCCTGGAAGGGAGATATAATTCACCCCTCCACTTT.